These 15 T cell receptor beta chains were sequenced from one sample in a study of shared clonotypes between healthy human individuals. Some clones are missing from TCRdb's copy, which holds only in-frame ones; the method was immunoSEQ multiplex PCR. The sample records around 2,000,000 clones, 85% to 95% being singletons. In the naive CD8 group, cells lacked CD45RO and were positively selected for CCR7, so terminally differentiated effector memory CD45RA+ cells were left out. Material for sequencing was naive CD8+ T cells from PBMCs. Every receptor here comes from a man aged 18 to 29 in good health. Some clones in this sample may be carry-over from other donors' samples.

This rearrangement joins TRBV19 to TRBJ1-2; a possible D gene is TRBD1 (6 bases). CDR1 LNHDA and CDR2 SQIVND come from the germline V gene (reference sequence). The CDR3 has 14 residues. Between the trimmed V and J ends, which lost 3 bases and 4 bases, there was a span of 12 bases. The CDR3: CASSMGAHGYGYTF. CDR3 nucleotide sequence: TGTGCCAGTAGTATGGGGGCGCACGGCTATGGCTACACCTTC. Full variable domain (outside the CDR3, taken from reference TRBV19 and TRBJ1-2): DGGITQSPKYLFRKEGQNVTLSCEQNLNHDAMYWYRQDPGQGLRLIYYSQIVNDFQKGDIAEGYSVSREKKESFPLTVTSAQKNPTAFYLCASSMGAHGYGYTFGSGTRLTVV.

The V and J genes are TRBV25-1 and TRBJ1-5; D unresolved. In germline, CDR1 is MGHDK, CDR2 SYGVNS. The CDR3 is 14 amino acids. Trimming pared 8 bases from V and 1 base from J, leaving 12 bases between. The CDR3 region has the DNA TGTGCCAGCGGAGGAGAACCCAGCAATCAGCCCCAGCATTTT. This translates into CASGGEPSNQPQHF.

CDR3 sequence (DNA): TGTGCCAGCAGCGTAGGCGGGGAGTCCTATGGCTACACCTTC. As protein: CASSVGGESYGYTF. The chain couples TRBV9 to TRBJ1-2; no definite D call. CDR1 and CDR2 from the germline V gene are SGDLS and YYNGEE. The CDR3 is 14 residues long. Trimming shortened V by 0 bases and J by 4 bases, and 10 bases separated the two germline ends.

The chain links TRBV14 to TRBJ2-7; 8 positions agree with TRBD1. The CDR3 covers 15 residues. V lost 3 bases, J lost 6 bases, and 10 bases stayed unmatched. CDR1 and CDR2 from the germline V gene are SGHDN and FVKESK. The CDR3 DNA follows: TGTGCCAGCAGCCAGAGGACAGGGTCATTAGGCGAGCAGTACTTC. Translation: CASSQRTGSLGEQYF.

The chain links TRBV19 to TRBJ1-1, with D unresolved. CDR3 length equals 12 residues. CDR1 and CDR2 (germline): LNHDA, SQIVND (reference sequence). Trimming stripped 11 bases from V and 5 bases from J, with 15 bases between. This CDR3 reads CASRKGMTEAFF. The CDR3 nucleotides read TGTGCCTCTAGGAAGGGCATGACTGAAGCTTTCTTT. The complete variable domain, with remaining parts taken from reference TRBV19 and TRBJ1-1, reads DGGITQSPKYLFRKEGQNVTLSCEQNLNHDAMYWYRQDPGQGLRLIYYSQIVNDFQKGDIAEGYSVSREKKESFPLTVTSAQKNPTAFYLCASRKGMTEAFFGQGTRLTVV.

The chain uses TRBV11-2 and TRBJ2-1; TRBD2 matches 7 bases. This CDR3 region has 15 residues. The J segment lost 8 bases and the V segment lost 7 bases, leaving 14 bases of the junction unmatched. CDR1 and CDR2 (germline): SGHAT, FQNNGV. The CDR3: CASIVLAGALDEQFF. Here the CDR3 DNA reads TGTGCCAGCATAGTTTTGGCGGGAGCCCTCGATGAGCAGTTCTTC.

The chain couples TRBV5-1 to TRBJ2-5; maybe TRBD2 (6 bases). CDR1 is SGHRS and CDR2 is YFSETQ in the germline V gene. This CDR3 has 18 residues. V lost 5 bases and J 2 bases, leaving 25 bases between the germline ends. The CDR3 DNA is TGCGCCAGCAGACCGGATGACTCAAGACTAGGGCTACAAGAGACCCAGTACTTC. It translates to CASRPDDSRLGLQETQYF.

CDR3 nucleotides: TGCGCCAGCAGTGAAAGATACGACGAGCAGTACTTC. This sequence encodes CASSERYDEQYF. The chain employs TRBV10-1 and TRBJ2-7, with no clear D. The ends were cut back, 3 bases at V and 5 bases at J, with 8 bases in the middle. This CDR3 has 12 residues. CDR1 and CDR2 from the germline V gene are WNHNN and SYGVQD (reference sequence).

This chain connects TRBV9 to TRBJ2-2, with TRBD1 as a possible D gene (5 bases). The CDR3 has 15 amino acids. Germline V gene lookup returns CDR1 SGDLS and CDR2 YYNGEE. The V gene lost 0 bases and the J gene lost 1 base, with 7 bases spanning the gap. CDR3 nucleotides: TGTGCCAGCAGCGTAGAGGGGAAGAACACCGGGGAGCTGTTTTTT. This sequence encodes CASSVEGKNTGELFF.

The chain couples TRBV11-2 to TRBJ1-1, with 7 nucleotides matching TRBD1. Germline V gene sequence: CDR1 SGHAT, CDR2 FQNNGV. This CDR3 has 14 residues. V shed 4 bases and J 1 base; nucleotides not matched to a gene: 3. The CDR3 protein is CASSSTGPNTEAFF. The CDR3 region has the DNA TGTGCCAGCAGCTCGACAGGGCCGAACACTGAAGCTTTCTTT.

The chain recombines TRBV29-1 with TRBJ2-2, with D unclear. The germline V gene has CDR1 SQVTM and CDR2 ANQGSEA. V was trimmed by 7 bases and J by 4 bases, leaving 13 bases between them. CDR3 size: 13 residues. The CDR3: CSAMIRSTGELFF. CDR3 coding DNA: TGCAGCGCCATGATCAGGTCCACCGGGGAGCTGTTTTTT.

V usage is TRBV4-3 and J usage is TRBJ2-1; no firm D call. Trimming cost V 1 base and J 6 bases, with 16 bases left between them. CDR1 is LGHNA, CDR2 YSLEER, per germline. This CDR3 contains 16 residues. Here the CDR3 DNA reads TGCGCCAGCAGCCAAGGCGCTGGTACTCTCGTCAATGAGCAGTTCTTC. Translated, it gives CASSQGAGTLVNEQFF.

With respect to this clone: One end of the junction varies from germline; a read error may be responsible. In DNA form, the CDR3 reads TGTGCCAGCAGCATAGGACTAGCGAATGAGCAGTTCTTC. Its protein is CASSIGLANEQFF. This chain connects TRBV13 to TRBJ2-1; 9 nucleotides match TRBD2. Germline V gene lookup returns CDR1 PRHDT and CDR2 FYEKMQ (reference sequence). The CDR3 spans 13 residues.

The V call is TRBV28, the J call TRBJ1-1; 8 positions agree with TRBD1. The germline CDR1 and CDR2 sequences are MDHEN and SYDVKM. This CDR3 has 15 residues. With 5 bases clipped from V and 3 bases from J, the junction kept 8 bases outside the gene matches. The CDR3 DNA follows: TGTGCCAGCAGTCCCTTGACAGGGGTGGACACTGAAGCTTTCTTT. It specifies CASSPLTGVDTEAFF.

A remark on this clone: Other DNA sequences in this specimen translate into the identical CDR3. This rearrangement joins TRBV9 to TRBJ1-2, with D possibly TRBD1 on 5 matching bases. The CDR3 spans 15 residues. Germline-derived CDR1 and CDR2 are SGDLS and YYNGEE. The V gene lost 0 bases and the J gene lost 2 bases, with 11 bases spanning the gap. The CDR3 is CASSVVGGGNYGYTF. DNA for the CDR3: TGTGCCAGCAGCGTAGTAGGTGGGGGAAACTATGGCTACACCTTC. Full variable domain (remainder filled in from reference TRBV9 and TRBJ1-2): DSGVTQTPKHLITATGQRVTLRCSPRSGDLSVYWYQQSLDQGLQFLIQYYNGEERAKGNILERFSAQQFPDLHSELNLSSLELGDSALYFCASSVVGGGNYGYTFGSGTRLTVV.